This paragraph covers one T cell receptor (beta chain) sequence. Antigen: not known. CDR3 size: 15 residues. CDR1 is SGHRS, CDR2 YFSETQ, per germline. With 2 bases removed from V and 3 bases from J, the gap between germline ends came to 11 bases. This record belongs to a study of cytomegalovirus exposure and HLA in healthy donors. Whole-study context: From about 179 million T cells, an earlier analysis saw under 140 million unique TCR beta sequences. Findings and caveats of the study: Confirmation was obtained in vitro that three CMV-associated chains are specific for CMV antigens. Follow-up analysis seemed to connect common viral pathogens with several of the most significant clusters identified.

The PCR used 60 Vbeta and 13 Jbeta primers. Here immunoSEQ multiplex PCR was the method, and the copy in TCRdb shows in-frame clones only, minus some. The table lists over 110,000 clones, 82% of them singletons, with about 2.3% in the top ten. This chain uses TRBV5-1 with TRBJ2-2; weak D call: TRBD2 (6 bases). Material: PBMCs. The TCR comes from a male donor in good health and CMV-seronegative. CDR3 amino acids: CASSFIGGDTGELFF. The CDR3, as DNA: TGCGCCAGCAGCTTTATAGGCGGGGACACCGGGGAGCTGTTTTTT.